This T cell receptor (beta chain) was obtained from a study of brain T cells in children with intractable seizures. Patients received at least one anti-epileptic drug before surgery. Trimming cost V 3 bases and J 1 base, with 7 bases left between them. CDR3 size: 12 residues. Germline V lookup: CDR1 DFQATT, CDR2 SNEGSKA (reference sequence). Measured with immunoSEQ multiplex PCR; TCRdb has only the in-frame clones, and not every one. The data contain approximately 23,000 clones, under 95% of them singletons. This TCR derives from a boy between 10 and 17 years old with focal cortical dysplasia and intractable seizures. This specimen consisted of peripheral blood, obtained at surgery. This sequence joins TRBV20-1 and TRBJ2-7; D gene ambiguous. CDR3: CSASGSSYEQYF. CDR3 sequence (DNA): TGCAGTGCTAGTGGCAGTTCCTACGAGCAGTACTTC.